This T cell receptor (beta chain) derives from a study of OX40 agonist ivuxolimab in advanced cancers. Looking at the study overall: Two patients with cutaneous melanoma and one with hepatocellular carcinoma, three in total, showed partial responses.

This CDR3 is 16 amino acids long. Trimming left V 0 bases short and J 8 bases short, with 17 bases between. Germline V gene lookup returns CDR1 GTSNPN and CDR2 SVGIG (reference sequence). Libraries were prepared by immunoSEQ multiplex PCR; TCRdb keeps only in-frame clonotypes and omits some of them. Of about 69,000 clones in the sample, approximately 90% are singletons; the top ten hold around 6.5%. The chain joins TRBV30 to TRBJ1-6, with a possible D match to TRBD1 (5 bases). The sequencing used CD4+ or CD8+ T cells sorted from blood, collected in a trial of the OX40 agonist ivuxolimab. The origin of this receptor is an adult with an advanced solid tumor such as melanoma, head and neck, liver or kidney cancer. CDR3 amino acids: CAWSVQEEWRDSPLHF. CDR3 sequence (DNA): TGTGCCTGGAGTGTACAGGAGGAATGGAGGGATTCACCCCTCCACTTT.